The 23 T cell receptor beta chains given below trace back to one sample, sequenced in a study of PD-L1 blockade in urothelial cancer. The protocol was immunoSEQ multiplex PCR, while the TCRdb copy is restricted to in-frame clones and leaves out a portion. Of about 88,000 clones listed, 90% are singletons. Sequencing was performed on PBMCs, taken around atezolizumab (anti-PD-L1) treatment. Receptors were obtained from a man in his 60s with urothelial cancer.

V gene TRBV19 combines with J gene TRBJ1-2; D gene unclear. The germline CDR1 and CDR2 sequences are LNHDA and SQIVND (reference sequence). V lost 1 base to trimming and J lost 8 bases, with 11 bases between them. The CDR3 has 13 residues. CDR3 region: CASSIGNYGGYTF. Written as DNA, the CDR3 is TGTGCCAGTAGTATAGGCAACTATGGGGGCTACACCTTC.

This sequence joins TRBV7-9 and TRBJ2-5; D possibly corresponds to TRBD1 (5 bases). Per germline, CDR1 SEHNR and CDR2 FQNEAQ (reference sequence). The CDR3 totals 14 residues. Trimming removed 5 bases from V and 3 bases from J, with 13 bases in between. CDR3 coding DNA: TGTGCCAGCAGCCTCGTCGGACAAGAAGAGACCCAGTACTTC. Residues: CASSLVGQEETQYF.

Only one count was recorded for this clone. The CDR3: CASSSSGTGGNQPQHF. The CDR3 DNA reads TGTGCCAGCAGTTCCTCCGGGACAGGGGGAAATCAGCCCCAGCATTTT. The chain employs TRBV7-9 and TRBJ1-5; 11 bases line up with TRBD1. V lost 6 bases to trimming and J lost 4 bases; unmatched junction nucleotides: 8. Germline CDR1 is SEHNR and CDR2 is FQNEAQ (reference sequence). The CDR3 spans 16 residues. Full variable domain (remainder filled in from reference TRBV7-9 and TRBJ1-5): DTGVSQNPRHKITKRGQNVTFRCDPISEHNRLYWYRQTLGQGPEFLTYFQNEAQLEKSRLLSDRFSAERPKGSFSTLEIQRTEQGDSAMYLCASSSSGTGGNQPQHFGDGTRLSIL.

The chain employs TRBV6-1 and TRBJ1-5; no clear D. Germline values: CDR1 MNHNS, CDR2 SASEGT. V lost 6 bases to trimming and J lost 1 base, with 10 bases between them. This CDR3 region has 14 residues. The CDR3 here is CASSPGGSNQPQHF. The CDR3 DNA reads TGTGCCAGCAGCCCCGGCGGAAGCAATCAGCCCCAGCATTTT.

This chain uses TRBV5-4 with TRBJ2-7, with D possibly being TRBD1 (5 bases). Germline assignment: CDR1 SGHNT and CDR2 YYREEE (reference sequence). The CDR3 is 13 residues long. Deletions cut 7 bases from V and 4 bases from J, with 15 bases between. This CDR3 reads CASCNQGEYEQYF. The CDR3 DNA follows: TGTGCCAGCTGCAATCAGGGCGAGTACGAGCAGTACTTC.

The chain has TRBV6-4 and TRBJ2-1, with TRBD2 matching 9 bases. The CDR3 spans 15 residues. Per germline, CDR1 MRHNA and CDR2 SNTAGT. Unmatched junction bases numbered 9, after V lost 6 bases and J lost 6 bases. CDR3 region: CASSFSGRVGNEQFF. The CDR3 bases are TGTGCCAGCAGCTTTAGCGGGAGAGTGGGCAATGAGCAGTTCTTC.

V and J are TRBV19 and TRBJ2-2; tentative D call: TRBD1 (6 bases). The CDR3 consists of 18 residues. Trimming left V 4 bases short and J 0 bases short, with 18 bases between. Germline V gene lookup returns CDR1 LNHDA and CDR2 SQIVND (reference sequence). In DNA, the CDR3 is TGTGCCAGTAGTAAACCGGGACACCTAGGCTCGAACACCGGGGAGCTGTTTTTT. Translated, it gives CASSKPGHLGSNTGELFF.

The chain has TRBV27 and TRBJ2-6, with 12 bases fitting TRBD1. The CDR3 is made up of 17 amino acids. CDR1 is MNHEY and CDR2 is SMNVEV in the germline V gene (reference sequence). V gave up 8 bases and J gave up 4 bases; unmatched junction bases: 9. For the CDR3, the DNA is TGTGCCAGCGGCCGGGACAGGGGGCGTCTAGGGGCCAACGTCCTGACTTTC. Translating gives CASGRDRGRLGANVLTF.

The V call is TRBV6-1, the J call TRBJ1-6, with 8 bases aligning to TRBD1. The CDR3 loop spans 17 amino acids. Germline V gene data show CDR1 as MNHNS and CDR2 as SASEGT. Losses at the gene ends were 2 bases for V and 6 bases for J; bases not matched to a gene: 9. CDR3 nucleotides: TGTGCCAGCAGTGAACGGCGGGTACAGGGGGGTAATTCACCCCTCCACTTT. Its translation is CASSERRVQGGNSPLHF.

This chain connects TRBV11-1 to TRBJ1-4, with D uncertain. Trimming left V 5 bases short and J 5 bases short, with 15 bases between. The CDR3 totals 15 residues. Germline assignment: CDR1 SGHAT and CDR2 FQDESV (reference sequence). CDR3 sequence (DNA): TGTGCCAGCAGCGAGTTTGGAGGAGGGAATGAAAAACTGTTTTTT. This sequence encodes CASSEFGGGNEKLFF. The whole variable domain, remainder taken from reference TRBV11-1 and TRBJ1-4, is EAEVAQSPRYKITEKSQAVAFWCDPISGHATLYWYRQILGQGPELLVQFQDESVVDDSQLPKDRFSAERLKGVDSTLKIQPAELGDSAMYLCASSEFGGGNEKLFFGSGTQLSVL.

The chain uses TRBV4-1 and TRBJ2-3; the D is unclear. CDR1 and CDR2 (germline): MGHRA, YSYEKL. The CDR3 has 11 amino acids. The V gene lost 7 bases and the J gene lost 6 bases, with 8 bases spanning the gap. The CDR3 nucleotides are TGCGCCAGCAATTTTATGGATACGCAGTATTTT. This encodes CASNFMDTQYF.

V usage is TRBV19 and J usage is TRBJ2-7, with 7 bases fitting TRBD1. The V gene end was trimmed by 3 bases and the J gene end by 5 bases; junction bases not matched to a gene: 13. This CDR3 has 16 residues. CDR1 and CDR2 from the germline V gene are LNHDA and SQIVND (reference sequence). As DNA, the CDR3 is TGTGCCAGTAGTATTGAGGGACAGAGAGGGTCAGACGAGCAGTACTTC. Its translation is CASSIEGQRGSDEQYF.

V and J are TRBV4-2 and TRBJ2-2; tentatively, D is TRBD1 (5 bases). The germline V gene encodes CDR1 LGHNA and CDR2 YNFKEQ. V lost 1 base and J lost 2, with 8 bases in between. The CDR3 totals 15 residues. The CDR3 coding sequence is TGTGCCAGCAGCCAAGCTGACAGTAACACCGGGGAGCTGTTTTTT. Translation gives CASSQADSNTGELFF.

The chain's CDR3 is CASSGTGNQPQHF. CDR3 bases: TGCGCCAGCAGTGGCACTGGCAATCAGCCCCAGCATTTT. The chain couples TRBV10-2 to TRBJ1-5; D remains unclear. V was pared by 4 bases and J by 2 bases, with 6 bases between. The germline CDR1 and CDR2 sequences are WSHSY and SAAADI. The CDR3 covers 13 residues.

The rearrangement links TRBV5-6 to TRBJ1-2, with 7 nucleotides matching TRBD1. Germline V gives CDR1 SGHDT, CDR2 YYEEEE. The CDR3 spans 13 residues. Trimming removed 0 bases from V and 4 bases from J; junction bases left unmatched: 0. CDR3 nucleotide sequence: TGTGCCAGCAGCTTGGACAGGGGCTATGGCTACACCTTC. Translating gives CASSLDRGYGYTF.

V gene TRBV19 combines with J gene TRBJ2-1, with 8 bases identical to TRBD1. Germline CDR1 reads LNHDA; CDR2 reads SQIVND (reference sequence). The CDR3 has 16 residues. J lost 0 bases, V lost 5 bases, and 6 bases had no gene match. The CDR3 protein is CASSLRTGSSYNEQFF. The CDR3 DNA reads TGTGCCAGTAGTCTACGGACAGGGAGCTCCTACAATGAGCAGTTCTTC.

The chain links TRBV28 to TRBJ2-1; D not resolved. Germline V gene sequence: CDR1 MDHEN, CDR2 SYDVKM. V was pared by 2 bases and J by 4 bases, with 6 bases between. The CDR3 length is 13 residues. CDR3 protein: CASSLPQYNEQFF. The CDR3 nucleotides read TGTGCCAGCAGTTTACCGCAGTACAATGAGCAGTTCTTC.

The V gene is TRBV9, the J gene TRBJ1-2, with D maybe TRBD1 (6 bases). The CDR3 spans 13 residues. The germline CDR1 and CDR2 sequences are SGDLS and YYNGEE. The V gene lost 2 bases and the J gene lost 7 bases, with 12 bases spanning the gap. The CDR3 DNA reads as TGTGCCAGCAGCGTGACCCAGGGGATTGGCTACACCTTC. This codes for CASSVTQGIGYTF.

Concerning this clone: One end of the junction fails to match germline, which may point to a read error. The chain links TRBV7-7 to TRBJ1-1; D may be TRBD1 (6 bases). The germline V gene encodes CDR1 SSHAT and CDR2 FNYEAQ (reference sequence). The CDR3 consists of 14 residues. CDR3 nucleotides: TGTGCTAGCAGCCCCCTAGGGGGGGACACTGAAGCTTTCTTT. This encodes CASSPLGGDTEAFF.

The chain is built from TRBV28 and TRBJ1-2; TRBD1 aligns across 8 bases. After removal of 5 bases from V and 6 bases from J, the junction contained 2 bases not matched to a gene. This CDR3 comprises 12 residues. CDR1 is MDHEN, CDR2 SYDVKM, per germline. The CDR3, as DNA: TGTGCCAGCAGTAAACAGGGGGATGGCTACACCTTC. It codes for CASSKQGDGYTF.

Only one count was recorded for this clone. The chain carries TRBV5-1 and TRBJ2-1, with 8 bases identical to TRBD2. V lost 4 bases, J lost 8 bases, and 11 bases stayed unmatched. CDR1 SGHRS and CDR2 YFSETQ come from the germline V gene. This CDR3 has 15 amino acids. CDR3 bases: TGCGCCAGCAGCGACCCTAGCGGGTTAGATGATGAGCAGTTCTTC. It is translated as CASSDPSGLDDEQFF. Variable domain in full (rest from reference TRBV5-1 and TRBJ2-1): KAGVTQTPRYLIKTRGQQVTLSCSPISGHRSVSWYQQTPGQGLQFLFEYFSETQRNKGNFPGRFSGRQFSNSRSEMNVSTLELGDSALYLCASSDPSGLDDEQFFGPGTRLTVL.

This chain uses TRBV5-1 with TRBJ2-7, with 8 bases identical to TRBD1. The V gene end was trimmed by 4 bases and the J gene end by 0 bases; junction bases not matched to a gene: 6. CDR3 length equals 15 residues. The germline CDR1 and CDR2 sequences are SGHRS and YFSETQ. The CDR3 DNA sequence: TGCGCCAGCAGCGAGGGACAGGCTAGCTCCTACGAGCAGTACTTC. Amino acids: CASSEGQASSYEQYF.

The rearrangement links TRBV29-1 to TRBJ2-3; 11 bases agree with TRBD2. The V gene's germline CDR1 is SQVTM and CDR2 ANQGSEA. With V trimmed by 5 bases and J by 7 bases, 5 bases remained unmatched. The CDR3 consists of 13 residues. The CDR3, as DNA: TGCAGCGTTTTAGCGGGAGGGCAAAATACGCAGTATTTT. Protein: CSVLAGGQNTQYF.